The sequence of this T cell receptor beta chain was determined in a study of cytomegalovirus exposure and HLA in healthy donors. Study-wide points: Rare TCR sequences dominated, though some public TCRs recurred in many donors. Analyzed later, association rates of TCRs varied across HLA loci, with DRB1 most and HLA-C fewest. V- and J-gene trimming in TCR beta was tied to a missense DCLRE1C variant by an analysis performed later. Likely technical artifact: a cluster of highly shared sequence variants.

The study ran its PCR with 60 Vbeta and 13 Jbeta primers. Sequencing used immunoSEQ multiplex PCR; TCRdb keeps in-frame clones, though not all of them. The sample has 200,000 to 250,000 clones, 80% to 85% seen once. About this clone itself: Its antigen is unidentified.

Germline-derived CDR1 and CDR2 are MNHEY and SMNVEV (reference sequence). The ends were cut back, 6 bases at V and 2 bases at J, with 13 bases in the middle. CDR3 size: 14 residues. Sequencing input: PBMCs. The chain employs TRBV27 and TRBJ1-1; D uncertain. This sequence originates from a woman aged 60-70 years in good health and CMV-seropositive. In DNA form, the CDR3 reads TGTGCCAGCAGCCGAGAGGCAGTTAACACTGAAGCTTTCTTT. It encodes CASSREAVNTEAFF.